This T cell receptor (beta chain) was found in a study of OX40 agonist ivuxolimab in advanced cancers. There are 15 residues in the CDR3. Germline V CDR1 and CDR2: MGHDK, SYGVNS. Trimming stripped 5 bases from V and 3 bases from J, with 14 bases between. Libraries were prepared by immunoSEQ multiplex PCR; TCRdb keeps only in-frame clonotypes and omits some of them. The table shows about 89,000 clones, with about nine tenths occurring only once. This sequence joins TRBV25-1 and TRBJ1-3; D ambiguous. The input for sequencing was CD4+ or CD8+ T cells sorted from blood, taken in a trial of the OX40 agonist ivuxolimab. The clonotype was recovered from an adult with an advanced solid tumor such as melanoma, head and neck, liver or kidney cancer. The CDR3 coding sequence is TGTGCCAGCAGTCGTCGAGGAGGAAGTGGAAACACCATATATTTT. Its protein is CASSRRGGSGNTIYF.